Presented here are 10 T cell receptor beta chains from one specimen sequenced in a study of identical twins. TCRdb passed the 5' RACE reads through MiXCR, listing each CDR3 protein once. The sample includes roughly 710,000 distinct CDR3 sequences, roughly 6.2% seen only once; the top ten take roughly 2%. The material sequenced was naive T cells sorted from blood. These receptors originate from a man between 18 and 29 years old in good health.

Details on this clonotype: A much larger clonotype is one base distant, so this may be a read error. In DNA, the CDR3 is TGTGCCAGCAGTGGGAGCAGGCCTAGCTCCTACGGGCAGTACTTC. Protein sequence: CASSGSRPSSYGQYF. The genes are TRBV27 and TRBJ2-7, with a possible D match to TRBD2 (5 bases). Per the germline V gene, CDR1 is MNHEY and CDR2 is SMNVEV (reference sequence). CDR3 length: 15 amino acids.

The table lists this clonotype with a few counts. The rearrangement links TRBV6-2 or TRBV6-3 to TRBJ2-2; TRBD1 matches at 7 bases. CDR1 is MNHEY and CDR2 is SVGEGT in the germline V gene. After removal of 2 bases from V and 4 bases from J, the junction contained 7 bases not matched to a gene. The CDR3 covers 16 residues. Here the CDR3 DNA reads TGTGCCAGCAGTTACAGTAGGGGGCAGGCCACCGGGGAGCTGTTTTTT. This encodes CASSYSRGQATGELFF.

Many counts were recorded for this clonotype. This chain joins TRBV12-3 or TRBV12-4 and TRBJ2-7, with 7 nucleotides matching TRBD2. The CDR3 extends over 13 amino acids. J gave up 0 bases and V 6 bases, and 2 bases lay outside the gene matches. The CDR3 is CASSWGGSYEQYV. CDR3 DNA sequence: TGTGCCAGCAGCTGGGGGGGCTCCTACGAGCAGTACGTC.

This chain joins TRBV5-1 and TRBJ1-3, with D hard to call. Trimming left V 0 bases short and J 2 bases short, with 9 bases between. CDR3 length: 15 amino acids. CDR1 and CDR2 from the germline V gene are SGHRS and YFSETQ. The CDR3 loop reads CASSLGSSAGNTIYF. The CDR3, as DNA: TGCGCCAGCAGCTTGGGTTCCTCGGCTGGAAACACCATATATTTT.

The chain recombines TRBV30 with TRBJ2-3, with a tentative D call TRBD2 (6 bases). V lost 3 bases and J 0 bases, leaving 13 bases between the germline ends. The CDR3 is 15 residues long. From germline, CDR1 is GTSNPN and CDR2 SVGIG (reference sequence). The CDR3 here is CAWRAGLTSTDTQYF. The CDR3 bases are TGTGCCTGGAGGGCGGGATTAACTAGCACAGATACGCAGTATTTT. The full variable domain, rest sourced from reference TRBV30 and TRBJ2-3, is SQTIHQWPATLVQPVGSPLSLECTVEGTSNPNLYWYRQAAGRGLQLLFYSVGIGQISSEVPQNLSASRPQDRQFILSSKKLLLSDSGFYLCAWRAGLTSTDTQYFGPGTRLTVL.

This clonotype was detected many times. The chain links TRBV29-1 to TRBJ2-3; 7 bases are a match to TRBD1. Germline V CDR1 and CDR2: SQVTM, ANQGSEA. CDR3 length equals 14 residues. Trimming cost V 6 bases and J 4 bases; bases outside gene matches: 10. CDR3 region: CSVRQGHLPDTQYF. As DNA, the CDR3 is TGCAGCGTAAGACAGGGCCATTTGCCAGATACGCAGTATTTT.

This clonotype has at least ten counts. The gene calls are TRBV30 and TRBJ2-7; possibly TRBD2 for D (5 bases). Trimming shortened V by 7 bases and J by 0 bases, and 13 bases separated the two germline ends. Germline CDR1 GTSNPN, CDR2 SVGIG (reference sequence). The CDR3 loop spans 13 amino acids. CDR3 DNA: TGTGCCTCAAGAGGGCTAAGCTCCTACGAGCAGTACTTC. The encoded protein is CASRGLSSYEQYF.

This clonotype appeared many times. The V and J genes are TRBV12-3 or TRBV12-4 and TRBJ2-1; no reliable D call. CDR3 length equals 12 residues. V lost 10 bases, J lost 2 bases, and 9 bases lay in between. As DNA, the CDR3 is TGTGCCACCGGGTCGGCCTACAATGAGCAGTTCTTC. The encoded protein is CATGSAYNEQFF.

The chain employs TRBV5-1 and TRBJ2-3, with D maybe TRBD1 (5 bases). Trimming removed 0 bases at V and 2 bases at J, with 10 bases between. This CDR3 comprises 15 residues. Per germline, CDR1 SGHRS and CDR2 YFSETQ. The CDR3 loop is CASSLAGFYTDTQYF. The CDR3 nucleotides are TGCGCCAGCAGCTTGGCAGGGTTTTACACAGATACGCAGTATTTT.

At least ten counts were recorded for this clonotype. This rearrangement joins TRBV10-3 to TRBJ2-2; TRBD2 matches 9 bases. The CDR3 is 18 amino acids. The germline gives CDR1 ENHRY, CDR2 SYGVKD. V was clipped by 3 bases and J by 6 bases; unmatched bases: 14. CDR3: CAISDSWGNSGSSGELFF. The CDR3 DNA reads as TGTGCCATCAGTGACAGCTGGGGTAATAGCGGGAGCTCCGGGGAGCTGTTTTTT.